The rows below give T cell receptor beta chains drawn from one sample of a study of cytomegalovirus exposure and HLA in healthy donors. TCRdb's table, derived via immunoSEQ multiplex PCR, lists solely in-frame clones and lacks some. The data contain roughly 180,000 clones, around 83% of them singletons. The sample taken for sequencing was PBMCs. Receptors were obtained from a girl aged 2 to 9 in good health and CMV-seropositive. CDR3s leave out the opening cysteine and the closing phenylalanine or tryptophan. Fields, in order: V gene, J gene, D gene, CDR3 protein. D genes are given only for firm matches.

V: TRBV18; J: TRBJ2-1; D: TRBD1; CDR3: ASSPDRVNEQF
V: TRBV4-1; J: TRBJ2-4; D: .; CDR3: ASSQVFSGGIRAKNIQY
V: TRBV14; J: TRBJ1-1; D: .; CDR3: ASNSPGKVEAF
V: TRBV5-4; J: TRBJ2-5; D: TRBD2; CDR3: ASSSGTSGGLQETQY
V: TRBV7-2; J: TRBJ1-1; D: .; CDR3: ASSLPRLLNTEAF
V: TRBV28; J: TRBJ2-3; D: .; CDR3: ASSLAELYGTDTQY
V: TRBV13; J: TRBJ2-7; D: TRBD1; CDR3: ASSLWRDRPAEQY
V: TRBV19; J: TRBJ1-4; D: .; CDR3: ASNLDSTNEKLF
V: TRBV13; J: TRBJ1-2; D: TRBD1; CDR3: ASSKGGSPTGGDYGYT
V: TRBV12-5; J: TRBJ2-1; D: .; CDR3: ATGTPNYNEQF
V: TRBV10-1; J: TRBJ2-3; D: TRBD2; CDR3: ASSPGLAPGRQY
V: TRBV5-8; J: TRBJ1-3; D: .; CDR3: ASSLGTASYSGNTIY
V: TRBV6-5; J: TRBJ1-1; D: .; CDR3: ASSRDISTEAF
V: TRBV28; J: TRBJ2-4; D: .; CDR3: ASTTYTGMGGAKNIQY
V: TRBV4-2; J: TRBJ1-6; D: TRBD1; CDR3: ASSQRKPGTGVNSPLH
V: TRBV5-1; J: TRBJ1-4; D: .; CDR3: ASSPRAPGTHGKLF
V: TRBV7-6; J: TRBJ2-1; D: TRBD1; CDR3: ASSLAGGSEQF
V: TRBV11-3; J: TRBJ1-2; D: TRBD1; CDR3: ASSLRDRPNYGYT
V: TRBV6-1; J: TRBJ1-2; D: TRBD1; CDR3: ASSVSSGQVNYGYT
V: TRBV28; J: TRBJ1-2; D: .; CDR3: ASSTRLAGVLENYGYT
V: TRBV27; J: TRBJ1-6; D: .; CDR3: ASSLLARSGGSPLH
V: TRBV13; J: TRBJ1-6; D: TRBD1; CDR3: ASSSGTEINSPLH
V: TRBV6-6; J: TRBJ2-7; D: .; CDR3: ASSYSGRYEQY
V: TRBV7-3; J: TRBJ1-2; D: .; CDR3: ASSLRLSRLYGYT
V: TRBV28; J: TRBJ1-5; D: .; CDR3: ASSLGIGTSQPQH
V: TRBV28; J: TRBJ2-7; D: TRBD2; CDR3: ASPPLAGGPYEQY
V: TRBV28; J: TRBJ2-7; D: TRBD1; CDR3: ATLDRFYEQY
V: TRBV6-1; J: TRBJ2-3; D: TRBD2; CDR3: ASSEIGWGGDTQY
V: TRBV19; J: TRBJ1-1; D: TRBD1; CDR3: AIGRQGPSPVNTEAF
V: TRBV29-1; J: TRBJ1-2; D: TRBD1; CDR3: SARQGNYGYT
V: TRBV6-4; J: TRBJ2-1; D: .; CDR3: ASSDSGEGGHPGNEQF
V: TRBV25-1; J: TRBJ2-3; D: .; CDR3: ASSLANRVSTDTQY
V: TRBV10-3; J: TRBJ1-1; D: TRBD1; CDR3: AISEDRGVDTEAF
V: TRBV10-3; J: TRBJ1-1; D: TRBD1; CDR3: ASRTGDTEAF
V: TRBV28; J: TRBJ2-1; D: TRBD1; CDR3: ASSFYPYDFDRGLHNEQF
V: TRBV4-1; J: TRBJ1-4; D: TRBD1; CDR3: ASSTMTGGNNEKLF
V: TRBV6-1; J: TRBJ2-2; D: TRBD1; CDR3: ASSGDRFTGELF
V: TRBV7-9; J: TRBJ2-2; D: TRBD2; CDR3: ASSSKGLAGGYGTGELF
V: TRBV18; J: TRBJ1-1; D: TRBD1; CDR3: ASRSGTGHSQIEAF
V: TRBV28; J: TRBJ2-1; D: .; CDR3: AICGQSYNEQF
V: TRBV11-2; J: TRBJ2-7; D: .; CDR3: ASSRAASYEQY
V: TRBV6-1; J: TRBJ2-3; D: .; CDR3: ASSEPRNTQY
V: TRBV5-1; J: TRBJ2-3; D: TRBD2; CDR3: ASSTSSGTSTDTQY
V: TRBV5-8; J: TRBJ1-1; D: .; CDR3: ASSLTVGTEAF
V: TRBV25-1; J: TRBJ1-5; D: .; CDR3: ASSVSGNINQPQH
V: TRBV6-5; J: TRBJ2-7; D: TRBD1; CDR3: ASSYSTTGSRYEQY
V: TRBV27; J: TRBJ2-1; D: .; CDR3: ASSLQGLRRNEQF
V: TRBV5-8; J: TRBJ2-5; D: TRBD2; CDR3: ASSLGLAGVEETQY
V: TRBV2; J: TRBJ2-2; D: TRBD1; CDR3: ASSITRTGPGELF
V: TRBV25-1; J: TRBJ1-5; D: TRBD1; CDR3: ASSDPTTGGNQPQH
V: TRBV6-5; J: TRBJ1-1; D: .; CDR3: ASSLGGEEAF
V: TRBV7-2; J: TRBJ1-1; D: .; CDR3: ASSLTAPGAAEAF
V: TRBV11-2; J: TRBJ2-7; D: .; CDR3: ASSPIRRGYEQY
V: TRBV9; J: TRBJ2-2; D: TRBD1; CDR3: ASSVKNRDRGASGELF
V: TRBV5-1; J: TRBJ2-2; D: .; CDR3: ASSLTGSNTGELF
V: TRBV6-5; J: TRBJ1-1; D: .; CDR3: ASSRQVSDRKAF
V: TRBV7-2; J: TRBJ1-5; D: .; CDR3: ASSKTPGVYSNQPQH
V: TRBV9; J: TRBJ2-5; D: .; CDR3: ASSADRAQETQY
V: TRBV7-2; J: TRBJ1-2; D: .; CDR3: ASSLPDFYGYT
V: TRBV9; J: TRBJ2-7; D: TRBD2; CDR3: ASSTGLAGVSYEQY